This T cell receptor beta chain was found in a study of shared clonotypes between healthy human individuals. With 3 bases removed from V and 4 bases from J, the gap between germline ends came to 15 bases. The CDR3 extends over 15 amino acids. Germline values: CDR1 LNHDA, CDR2 SQIVND (reference sequence). This table comes from immunoSEQ multiplex PCR, and its TCRdb copy is limited to in-frame clones, with some not included. The data show roughly 2.2 million clones, with 92% seen just once and around 0.35% held by the top ten. The receptor was isolated from a man aged 18 to 29 in good health. Some clones in this sample may be carry-over from other donors' samples. The J gene is TRBJ1-2, the V gene TRBV19; weak D call: TRBD1 (5 bases). The sample consisted of naive CD4+ T cells from PBMCs. The subset is: CD45RA+ positively selected. CDR3 region: CASSMGTAQGYGYTF. CDR3 coding DNA: TGTGCCAGTAGTATGGGAACAGCCCAGGGCTATGGCTACACCTTC.